One sample yielded the 24 T cell receptor beta chains listed below, sequenced in a study of blood T cell repertoires in COVID-19 (dated by TCRdb to between 2020 and 2021). Libraries came from the immunoSEQ multiplex PCR assay. The table comes from immuneACCESS by way of TCRdb, which keeps in-frame sequences with V and J called. Part of the clones is missing from these tables; in studies checked, under half for an unresolved V gene and the rest for unknown reasons. This sample has 450,000 to 500,000 clones in its table, and around 85% of those were observed once. The ten largest clonotypes hold under 4% of the sample. Sequenced input: peripheral blood. These receptors all come from a human donor in a cohort sampled during active COVID-19.

This chain links TRBV4-1 with TRBJ2-2; 9 bases map to TRBD2. The CDR3 totals 16 residues. CDR1 is MGHRA, CDR2 YSYEKL, per germline. The V segment lost 4 bases and the J segment 4 bases; nucleotides outside the gene matches: 7. CDR3 DNA: TGCGCCAGCAGCCTTAGCGGGAGTCTGGGCACCGGGGAGCTGTTTTTT. The encoded protein is CASSLSGSLGTGELFF.

This clone was recorded once. V usage is TRBV2 and J usage is TRBJ2-7, with D possibly being TRBD2 (6 bases). Germline CDR1 is SNHLY and CDR2 is FYNNEI. V shed 4 bases and J shed 3 bases, with 16 bases lying between them. The CDR3 is 15 residues long. This CDR3 reads CASSGGVSDLYEQYF. Written as DNA, the CDR3 is TGTGCCAGCAGTGGGGGGGTTAGCGACCTCTACGAGCAGTACTTC.

V usage is TRBV2 and J usage is TRBJ2-3; D gene uncertain. Trimming shortened V by 8 bases and J by 2 bases, and 11 bases separated the two germline ends. There are 13 residues in the CDR3. Germline V gene data show CDR1 as SNHLY and CDR2 as FYNNEI. The CDR3 sequence is CASRRQATDTQYF. CDR3 in DNA: TGTGCCAGCCGCCGTCAGGCCACAGATACGCAGTATTTT.

The genes are TRBV5-1 and TRBJ2-7, with 7 bases identical to TRBD1. The CDR3 consists of 17 residues. V lost 2 bases, J lost 2 bases, and 13 bases stayed unmatched. CDR1 and CDR2 (germline): SGHRS, YFSETQ. Here the CDR3 reads CASSFGEGAVITYEQYF. The CDR3 DNA reads as TGCGCCAGCAGCTTTGGCGAGGGGGCAGTAATCACCTACGAGCAGTACTTC.

J is TRBJ2-5 and V is TRBV14; D might be TRBD2 (5 bases). CDR1 is SGHDN, CDR2 FVKESK, per germline. V lost 0 bases and J lost 5, with 10 bases in between. The CDR3 runs 14 residues. The CDR3 sequence is CASSQDSAGETQYF. In DNA form, the CDR3 reads TGTGCCAGCAGCCAAGATTCGGCGGGCGAGACCCAGTACTTC.

CDR3 sequence (DNA): TGTGCCAGCAGGTGGGACAGGGCCTTCACAGATACGCAGTATTTT. Its translation: CASRWDRAFTDTQYF. The chain couples TRBV27 to TRBJ2-3; 9 nucleotides agree with TRBD1. CDR1 is MNHEY and CDR2 is SMNVEV in the germline V gene (reference sequence). This CDR3 region has 15 residues. V dropped 6 bases and J dropped 2; count of bases not matched to a gene: 6.

This clone was observed a handful of times. Here the CDR3 reads CASSLGDRASGNIQYF. CDR3 nucleotides: TGTGCCAGCAGCTTAGGGGACAGGGCGTCGGGAAACATTCAGTACTTC. The V and J genes are TRBV11-2 and TRBJ2-4, with TRBD1 matching over 9 bases. The CDR3 consists of 16 residues. CDR1 SGHAT and CDR2 FQNNGV come from the germline V gene. Germline trimming cut 1 base from V and 6 bases from J; bases unmatched to any gene: 7.

The rearrangement uses TRBV7-2 and TRBJ2-1; tentatively, D is TRBD2 (7 bases). V gave up 2 bases and J gave up 16 bases, with 18 bases separating them. Germline loops: CDR1 SGHTA, CDR2 FQGNSA. The CDR3 loop spans 13 amino acids. CDR3 residues: CASSLRAGASGFF. The CDR3 DNA reads TGTGCCAGCAGCTTAAGGGCGGGGGCTTCGGGCTTCTTC.

This clone was picked up one time. The gene calls are TRBV19 and TRBJ1-1; D is uncertain. CDR3 length equals 16 residues. V lost 7 bases and J 3 bases, leaving 21 bases between the germline ends. Germline loops: CDR1 LNHDA, CDR2 SQIVND (reference sequence). Written as DNA, the CDR3 is TGTGCCAGTATGGGCGTCTCTCTGGCGGGATACACTGAAGCTTTCTTT. Translating it yields CASMGVSLAGYTEAFF.

The chain has TRBV7-2 and TRBJ2-1, with D perhaps matching TRBD2 (5 bases). The CDR3 runs 16 residues. The V gene lost 1 base and the J gene lost 2 bases, with 12 bases spanning the gap. In germline, CDR1 is SGHTA, CDR2 FQGNSA. CDR3 sequence (DNA): TGTGCCAGCAGCTTAGAGGCCTCCGGGACCTACAATGAGCAGTTCTTC. Translation: CASSLEASGTYNEQFF.

This clone has just one count. The V call is TRBV5-1, the J call TRBJ2-1; 8 bases are shared with TRBD2. Germline V gene sequence: CDR1 SGHRS, CDR2 YFSETQ. V dropped 1 base and J dropped 0; count of bases not matched to a gene: 3. The CDR3 covers 16 residues. As DNA, the CDR3 is TGCGCCAGCAGCTTGAGAGCGGGAGTCTCCTACAATGAGCAGTTCTTC. Translating gives CASSLRAGVSYNEQFF.

V and J are TRBV9 and TRBJ2-1; D possibly corresponds to TRBD1 (7 bases). The CDR3 covers 15 residues. Looked up from germline, CDR1 is SGDLS and CDR2 is YYNGEE. The germline V and J ends were trimmed by 0 bases and 8 bases, with 15 bases remaining between them. The CDR3 reads CASSVAGGQMDEQFF. CDR3 DNA sequence: TGTGCCAGCAGCGTAGCCGGGGGACAGATGGATGAGCAGTTCTTC.

The V gene is TRBV28, the J gene TRBJ2-1; TRBD2 is a possible D gene (5 bases). Per the germline V gene, CDR1 is MDHEN and CDR2 is SYDVKM. This CDR3 has 15 amino acids. V dropped 4 bases and J dropped 1 base, with 11 bases sitting between them. For the CDR3, the DNA is TGTGCCAGCAGTTCCGGGGTCATATCCTACAATGAGCAGTTCTTC. Its protein is CASSSGVISYNEQFF. The variable domain in full, completed from reference TRBV28 and TRBJ2-1, reads DVKVTQSSRYLVKRTGEKVFLECVQDMDHENMFWYRQDPGLGLRLIYFSYDVKMKEKGDIPEGYSVSREKKERFSLILESASTNQTSMYLCASSSGVISYNEQFFGPGTRLTVL.

The rearrangement uses TRBV14 and TRBJ1-2; TRBD1 matches at 7 bases. The germline gives CDR1 SGHDN, CDR2 FVKESK. J was trimmed by 3 bases and V by 4 bases; bases with no gene match: 11. The length of the CDR3 is 16 residues. DNA for the CDR3: TGTGCCAGCAGCCTTAGGGACAGTCGATCAGACTATGGCTACACCTTC. Translation: CASSLRDSRSDYGYTF.

The chain is built from TRBV20-1 and TRBJ2-1; 8 bases are a match to TRBD2. Germline values: CDR1 DFQATT, CDR2 SNEGSKA (reference sequence). CDR3 size: 12 residues. V gave up 3 bases and J gave up 8 bases; unmatched junction bases: 3. The CDR3 region is CSASSGVDEQFF. The CDR3, as DNA: TGCAGTGCTAGTAGCGGGGTCGATGAGCAGTTCTTC.

This clone was observed a few times. The rearrangement joins TRBV3-1 (or the pseudogene TRBV3-2) to TRBJ2-7, with D possibly matching TRBD2 (6 bases). The CDR3 spans 20 residues. V lost 2 bases to trimming and J lost 4 bases, with 30 bases between them. CDR1 is LGHDT and CDR2 is YNNKEL in the germline V gene (reference sequence). Here the CDR3 reads CASSQKGPSATLGVRYEQYF. CDR3 nucleotide sequence: TGTGCCAGCAGCCAAAAAGGGCCTAGCGCGACCCTTGGGGTGAGATACGAGCAGTACTTC.

This clone was counted once. The V call is TRBV5-4, the J call TRBJ2-4; 13 bases fit TRBD2. The CDR3 loop spans 17 amino acids. J lost 6 bases, V lost 4 bases, and 10 bases had no gene match. Germline lookup yields CDR1 SGHNT and CDR2 YYREEE (reference sequence). Here the CDR3 DNA reads TGTGCCAGCAGCATCTGGGGGACTAGCGGGGCCCTAAACATTCAGTACTTC. This codes for CASSIWGTSGALNIQYF.

This clone appeared once. The chain is built from TRBV5-1 and TRBJ2-1; tentative D call: TRBD2 (5 bases). V lost 0 bases to trimming and J lost 8 bases, with 9 bases between them. Germline CDR1 is SGHRS and CDR2 is YFSETQ. This CDR3 region has 13 residues. The CDR3 loop is CASSLESRDEQFF. Written as DNA, the CDR3 is TGCGCCAGCAGCTTGGAATCGCGGGATGAGCAGTTCTTC. The full variable domain, in which reference TRBV5-1 and TRBJ2-1 provide the parts outside the CDR3, is KAGVTQTPRYLIKTRGQQVTLSCSPISGHRSVSWYQQTPGQGLQFLFEYFSETQRNKGNFPGRFSGRQFSNSRSEMNVSTLELGDSALYLCASSLESRDEQFFGPGTRLTVL.

The chain links TRBV27 to TRBJ2-1; D possibly corresponds to TRBD2 (6 bases). Trimming removed 7 bases from V and 9 bases from J, with 31 bases in between. The CDR3 consists of 18 residues. Germline V gene data show CDR1 as MNHEY and CDR2 as SMNVEV (reference sequence). CDR3 sequence: CASTQIGPRENYGPEQFF. The CDR3, as DNA: TGTGCCAGCACCCAGATAGGACCACGGGAGAACTATGGTCCTGAGCAGTTCTTC.

The CDR3 protein is CAWVGQDRYGYTF. CDR3 coding DNA: TGTGCCTGGGTCGGACAGGACCGCTATGGCTACACCTTC. The chain recombines TRBV30 with TRBJ1-2; 7 bases fit TRBD1. This CDR3 has 13 amino acids. Germline CDR1 GTSNPN, CDR2 SVGIG (reference sequence). V gave up 5 bases and J gave up 4 bases; unmatched junction bases: 7. Drawing the rest from reference TRBV30 and TRBJ1-2, the complete variable domain is SQTIHQWPATLVQPVGSPLSLECTVEGTSNPNLYWYRQAAGRGLQLLFYSVGIGQISSEVPQNLSASRPQDRQFILSSKKLLLSDSGFYLCAWVGQDRYGYTFGSGTRLTVV.

This clone was counted a single time. The chain is built from TRBV19 and TRBJ2-3; TRBD2 is a possible D gene (5 bases). V was clipped by 4 bases and J by 4 bases, with 21 bases between them. The CDR3 covers 17 residues. Germline values: CDR1 LNHDA, CDR2 SQIVND (reference sequence). The CDR3 sequence is CASSTHLTKRIPDTQYF. The CDR3 DNA is TGTGCCAGTAGTACTCACTTGACTAAGCGAATACCAGATACGCAGTATTTT.

The chain is built from TRBV14 and TRBJ2-7; a weak D match, TRBD2 (5 bases). Trimming pared 0 bases from V and 2 bases from J, leaving 14 bases between. CDR1 SGHDN and CDR2 FVKESK come from the germline V gene. This CDR3 contains 16 residues. CDR3 nucleotide sequence: TGTGCCAGCAGCCAAGAATTGAGGGCATTCCCCTACGAGCAGTACTTC. This codes for CASSQELRAFPYEQYF.

The chain uses TRBV7-2 and TRBJ2-1; 9 bases align to TRBD2. This CDR3 contains 15 residues. V dropped 5 bases and J dropped 5; count of bases not matched to a gene: 7. CDR1 SGHTA and CDR2 FQGNSA come from the germline V gene. The CDR3 nucleotides are TGTGCCAGCAGCCCTCTGGGACTAGCAGACAATGAGCAGTTCTTC. Translation: CASSPLGLADNEQFF.

This clone has only one observation. CDR3 in DNA: TGTGCCAGCAGCTTAGAATCAGCGGGAGGGTATGAGCAGTTCTTC. It yields the protein CASSLESAGGYEQFF. The chain joins TRBV7-2 to TRBJ2-1; 10 bases line up with TRBD2. Trimming at V came to 1 base and at J to 8 bases, leaving 5 bases not matched to a gene. The CDR3 length is 15 residues. Germline V lookup: CDR1 SGHTA, CDR2 FQGNSA.